The present TCR beta chain was sequenced within a study of OX40 agonist ivuxolimab in advanced cancers. Study context: Patients got intravenous ivuxolimab at 0.01 to 10 mg/kg every 2 weeks.

Study results and caveats: Both blood CD4+ and CD8+ T cells showed clonal growth by week 6 at 0.1 to 3.0 mg/kg. Patients with a partial response at 0.1-3.0 mg/kg had among the lowest clonal expansion.

Clones were read by immunoSEQ multiplex PCR, and TCRdb kept only the in-frame ones, dropping some. The sample shows more than 60,000 clones, roughly 84% of them seen only once. Germline CDR1 reads SGDLS; CDR2 reads YYNGEE. This CDR3 is built from 17 residues. J was trimmed by 1 base and V by 1 base; bases with no gene match: 5. As regards this clone: The antigen is unknown.

This clonotype was sampled from an adult with an advanced solid tumor such as melanoma, head and neck, liver or kidney cancer. This specimen consisted of CD4+ or CD8+ T cells sorted from blood, obtained in a trial of the OX40 agonist ivuxolimab. The chain couples TRBV9 to TRBJ2-1, with 10 bases aligning to TRBD1. The CDR3: CASSVSTGQGSYNEQFF. CDR3 coding DNA: TGTGCCAGCAGCGTAAGTACGGGACAGGGGTCCTACAATGAGCAGTTCTTC.